The next 23 T cell receptor beta chains were all read from a single sample in a study of CD8+ T cells in alopecia areata. Following extraction, RNA underwent reverse transcription to cDNA, which served as the sequencing template. Repertoires were generated with immunoSEQ multiplex PCR, while TCRdb's copy carries only in-frame clones and drops some. The sample lists 200,000 to 250,000 clones, roughly three fifths occurring once. The sample was CD8+ T cells sorted from blood. These receptors were taken from a human donor in good health.

The chain joins TRBV15 to TRBJ1-5; the D gene is possibly TRBD1 (5 bases). CDR1 is LNHNV and CDR2 is YYDKDF in the germline V gene (reference sequence). The CDR3 is 15 amino acids. Trimming stripped 5 bases from V and 3 bases from J, with 14 bases between. The CDR3, as DNA: TGTGCCACCAGCGGATCGAGACAGTACAATCAGCCCCAGCATTTT. It specifies CATSGSRQYNQPQHF.

The chain joins TRBV6-5 to TRBJ2-7, with a weak D call TRBD1 (6 bases). This CDR3 region has 14 residues. The germline V gene has CDR1 MNHEY and CDR2 SVGAGI. V was trimmed by 5 bases and J by 5 bases, leaving 16 bases between them. The DNA for the CDR3 is TGTGCCAGCAGTCCCACAGGGTTCGGGGACGAGCAGTACTTC. Translating gives CASSPTGFGDEQYF.

This chain links TRBV27 with TRBJ1-5; 7 bases line up with TRBD1. The CDR3 has 14 residues. CDR1 and CDR2 (germline): MNHEY, SMNVEV (reference sequence). Losses at the gene ends were 6 bases for V and 1 base for J; bases not matched to a gene: 3. This CDR3 is CASRQTGSNQPQHF. The CDR3 DNA reads as TGTGCCAGCAGGCAGACAGGGAGCAATCAGCCCCAGCATTTT.

CDR3 sequence reads: CASSLGASPLNGYTF. The CDR3 DNA follows: TGTGCCAGCAGCTTAGGGGCGTCTCCCCTCAATGGCTACACCTTC. This chain joins TRBV7-9 and TRBJ1-2, with unresolved D. Trimming left V 1 base short and J 6 bases short, with 15 bases between. The germline gives CDR1 SEHNR, CDR2 FQNEAQ (reference sequence). CDR3 length: 15 residues.

Written as DNA, the CDR3 is TGTGCCACCAGCGCCCGGGACAGGGGTTTGGGGGAGCAGTACTTC. Translation gives CATSARDRGLGEQYF. This sequence joins TRBV15 and TRBJ2-7, with 10 bases that match TRBD1. Germline values: CDR1 LNHNV, CDR2 YYDKDF (reference sequence). V shed 5 bases, J shed 7 bases, and the junction held 11 bases outside the gene matches. This CDR3 has 15 amino acids.

This clone has more than one count but fewer than ten. The sample has other DNA sequences that encode this CDR3 too. The chain is built from TRBV4-1 and TRBJ2-7; D ambiguous. The V end was cut by 1 base, the J end by 1 base, with 8 bases between. Germline values: CDR1 MGHRA, CDR2 YSYEKL. This CDR3 comprises 14 residues. The CDR3 nucleotides read TGCGCCAGCAGCCAAGGGCAAGGGTCCTACGAGCAGTACTTC. This encodes CASSQGQGSYEQYF.

The chain joins TRBV15 to TRBJ2-7; D is possibly TRBD1 (5 bases). V was trimmed by 3 bases and J by 1 base, leaving 10 bases between them. There are 14 residues in the CDR3. CDR1 is LNHNV and CDR2 is YYDKDF in the germline V gene (reference sequence). CDR3 sequence (DNA): TGTGCCACCAGCAGCGGCAGGGCTTCCTACGAGCAGTACTTC. It is translated as CATSSGRASYEQYF.

The chain joins TRBV5-1 to TRBJ2-7; D is unclear. Germline V gene lookup returns CDR1 SGHRS and CDR2 YFSETQ. The length of the CDR3 is 12 residues. V was pared by 7 bases and J by 4 bases, with 12 bases between. CDR3 coding DNA: TGCGCCAGCGCCGCCGGGTCTTACGAGCAGTACTTC. Its protein product is CASAAGSYEQYF.

This clone was counted a few times. This rearrangement joins TRBV5-6 to TRBJ2-5; a possible D gene is TRBD1 (6 bases). The CDR3 covers 13 residues. Germline assignment: CDR1 SGHDT and CDR2 YYEEEE. V lost 4 bases and J 2 bases, leaving 9 bases between the germline ends. This CDR3 is CASSPGQQETQYF. For the CDR3, the DNA is TGTGCCAGCAGCCCGGGACAACAAGAGACCCAGTACTTC.

This sequence joins TRBV27 and TRBJ1-5, with 7 bases identical to TRBD1. V dropped 6 bases and J dropped 0; count of bases not matched to a gene: 8. Per the germline V gene, CDR1 is MNHEY and CDR2 is SMNVEV (reference sequence). The CDR3 extends over 16 amino acids. CDR3 nucleotides: TGTGCCAGCAGACAGGGGATAGGAGTTAGCAATCAGCCCCAGCATTTT. Its protein product is CASRQGIGVSNQPQHF.

The rearrangement joins TRBV9 to TRBJ2-5; D is unresolved. Germline lookup yields CDR1 SGDLS and CDR2 YYNGEE. Deletions cut 4 bases from V and 0 bases from J, with 7 bases between. This CDR3 spans 13 amino acids. The CDR3 loop is CASSPRDQETQYF. CDR3 coding DNA: TGTGCCAGCAGCCCCCGGGACCAAGAGACCCAGTACTTC.

The chain couples TRBV7-9 to TRBJ1-1, with D unresolved. Germline V gene data show CDR1 as SEHNR and CDR2 as FQNEAQ (reference sequence). The length of the CDR3 is 12 residues. V lost 7 bases and J 0 bases, leaving 6 bases between the germline ends. CDR3 sequence (DNA): TGTGCCAGCACATATGTGAACACTGAAGCTTTCTTT. Protein: CASTYVNTEAFF.

CDR3 sequence: CASSRTTRGNEQFF. CDR3 DNA: TGTGCCAGCAGCCGAACGACTAGGGGCAATGAGCAGTTCTTC. The chain carries TRBV7-9 and TRBJ2-1; the D gene is possibly TRBD2 (6 bases). Trimming took off 5 bases at V and 6 bases at J, with 14 bases between the two ends. CDR3 length equals 14 residues. The germline V gene has CDR1 SEHNR and CDR2 FQNEAQ (reference sequence).

The chain recombines TRBV27 with TRBJ1-1, with 7 positions matching TRBD1. This CDR3 has 17 amino acids. From germline, CDR1 is MNHEY and CDR2 SMNVEV (reference sequence). V gave up 7 bases and J gave up 6 bases; unmatched junction bases: 20. The chain's CDR3 is CASISRDSGQRGPEAFF. CDR3 nucleotide sequence: TGTGCCAGCATCTCCCGGGACAGTGGACAGCGGGGCCCTGAAGCTTTCTTT.

The CDR3 sequence: CASSYSSQGGYGYTF. As DNA, the CDR3 is TGTGCCAGCAGTTACTCCTCACAGGGTGGCTATGGCTACACCTTC. The rearrangement uses TRBV6-5 and TRBJ1-2; D is perhaps TRBD1 (6 bases). Germline V gene lookup returns CDR1 MNHEY and CDR2 SVGAGI. CDR3 length equals 15 residues. V lost 0 bases, J lost 4 bases, and 12 bases lay in between.

This clone was counted a few times. The chain joins TRBV29-1 to TRBJ1-2, with D possibly matching TRBD1 (5 bases). The CDR3 is made up of 13 amino acids. Germline V gives CDR1 SQVTM, CDR2 ANQGSEA. Trimming took off 2 bases at V and 6 bases at J, with 13 bases between the two ends. The CDR3 bases are TGCAGCGTTGAACACAGGCGACTTGATGGCTACACCTTC. Amino acid sequence: CSVEHRRLDGYTF.

In its sample, this clone was seen a few times. J is TRBJ1-2 and V is TRBV6-5; tentative D call: TRBD1 (6 bases). V was shortened by 5 bases and J by 2 bases, with 15 bases between the two germline ends. This CDR3 has 15 residues. Germline-derived CDR1 and CDR2 are MNHEY and SVGAGI. CDR3 nucleotide sequence: TGTGCCAGCAGTCCAACAGGGAATTGGAACTATGGCTACACCTTC. Translating gives CASSPTGNWNYGYTF.

The chain couples TRBV15 to TRBJ2-3; D possibly corresponds to TRBD1 (6 bases). V lost 5 bases and J lost 0, with 15 bases in between. Germline values: CDR1 LNHNV, CDR2 YYDKDF (reference sequence). The CDR3 has 16 amino acids. The CDR3, as DNA: TGTGCCACCAGCCTTCCAGGGGAATGGAGCACAGATACGCAGTATTTT. It codes for CATSLPGEWSTDTQYF.

This clone was seen only a few times. The rearrangement links TRBV4-2 to TRBJ2-3; 7 bases agree with TRBD2. The CDR3 length is 14 residues. Germline CDR1 is LGHNA and CDR2 is YNFKEQ. Germline trimming cut 4 bases from V and 0 bases from J; bases unmatched to any gene: 1. Here the CDR3 reads CASSPGGSTDTQYF. CDR3 DNA sequence: TGTGCCAGCAGCCCCGGGGGGAGCACAGATACGCAGTATTTT.

This clone has only a few counts. The chain couples TRBV27 to TRBJ1-4, with D hard to call. The CDR3 runs to 12 residues. Germline values: CDR1 MNHEY, CDR2 SMNVEV (reference sequence). Trimming left V 0 bases short and J 12 bases short, with 8 bases between. CDR3 nucleotide sequence: TGTGCCAGCAGTTTATCGACCGGGGAACTGTTTTTT. As protein: CASSLSTGELFF. Together with reference TRBV27 and TRBJ1-4, the CDR3 gives the full variable domain: EAQVTQNPRYLITVTGKKLTVTCSQNMNHEYMSWYRQDPGLGLRQIYYSMNVEVTDKGDVPEGYKVSRKEKRNFPLILESPSPNQTSLYFCASSLSTGELFFGSGTQLSVL.

This clone was observed a handful of times. The V call is TRBV29-1, the J call TRBJ2-1; the D call may be TRBD1 or TRBD2 (5 bases each). V dropped 7 bases and J dropped 6 bases, with 22 bases sitting between them. The CDR3 covers 15 residues. Germline values: CDR1 SQVTM, CDR2 ANQGSEA. The CDR3 nucleotides read TGCAGCGCAATACCCGGGACCGTACCCTCCAATGAGCAGTTCTTC. Amino acid sequence: CSAIPGTVPSNEQFF.

The V and J genes are TRBV2 and TRBJ2-5, with a possible D match to TRBD2 (5 bases). The DNA end favors TRBJ2-7, so the J call may be wrong. This CDR3 comprises 13 residues. The germline V gene has CDR1 SNHLY and CDR2 FYNNEI. CDR3 bases: TGTGCCAGCAGTGACTTCGGGGTTGACGAGCAGTACTTC. It is translated as CASSDFGVDEQYF.

This clone was seen a few times. The chain couples TRBV14 to TRBJ1-2; no reliable D call. The V end was cut by 2 bases, the J end by 7 bases, with 11 bases between. The CDR3 consists of 13 residues. Germline V CDR1 and CDR2: SGHDN, FVKESK. This CDR3 reads CASSQPPGSGYTF. The CDR3 DNA sequence: TGTGCCAGCAGCCAACCTCCGGGGAGTGGCTACACCTTC.